This T cell receptor (beta chain) was identified during a study of blood T cells in healthy people across ages. Sample-barcoded 5' priming and a J-beta primer mix drove a second PCR of about 6 to 12 cycles. TCRdb passed the 5' RACE reads through MiXCR, listing each CDR3 protein once. The sample records about 1 million distinct CDR3 sequences, under 55% being singletons. A word on this clonotype: As yet, its antigen is unknown.

No fewer than 7 million PBMCs went into each sample. Overall study findings and caveats: The study found more naive CD4+ cells and higher diversity in long-lived than aged donors. As age increased, TCR beta diversity per million T cells fell in a roughly linear fashion.

Material: blood. This clonotype originated in a woman in her sixties or seventies in good health.

The CDR3 protein is CASSLSSGNPETQYF. The CDR3 region has the DNA TGCGCCAGCAGCTTGTCTAGCGGAAATCCAGAGACCCAGTACTTC. This sequence joins TRBV5-1 and TRBJ2-5; 7 positions agree with TRBD2. CDR3 length equals 15 residues. The junction had 7 bases not matched to a gene; V was cut back by 1 base and J by 4 bases. The germline CDR1 and CDR2 sequences are SGHRS and YFSETQ.